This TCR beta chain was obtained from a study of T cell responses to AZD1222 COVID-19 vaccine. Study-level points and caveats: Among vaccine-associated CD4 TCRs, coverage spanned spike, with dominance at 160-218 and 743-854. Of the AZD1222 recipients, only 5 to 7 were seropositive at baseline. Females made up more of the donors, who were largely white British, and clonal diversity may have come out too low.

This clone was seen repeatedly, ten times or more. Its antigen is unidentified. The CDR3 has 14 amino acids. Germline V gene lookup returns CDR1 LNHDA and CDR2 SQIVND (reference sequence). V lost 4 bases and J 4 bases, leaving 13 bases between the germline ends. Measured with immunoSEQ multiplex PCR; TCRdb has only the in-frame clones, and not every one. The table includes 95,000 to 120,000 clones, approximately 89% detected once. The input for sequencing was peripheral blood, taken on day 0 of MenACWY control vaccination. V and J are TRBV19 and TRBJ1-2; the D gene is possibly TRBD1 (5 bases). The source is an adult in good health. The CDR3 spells CASSSGSRVYGYTF. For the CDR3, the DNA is TGTGCCAGTAGTAGCGGTTCCAGGGTCTATGGCTACACCTTC.